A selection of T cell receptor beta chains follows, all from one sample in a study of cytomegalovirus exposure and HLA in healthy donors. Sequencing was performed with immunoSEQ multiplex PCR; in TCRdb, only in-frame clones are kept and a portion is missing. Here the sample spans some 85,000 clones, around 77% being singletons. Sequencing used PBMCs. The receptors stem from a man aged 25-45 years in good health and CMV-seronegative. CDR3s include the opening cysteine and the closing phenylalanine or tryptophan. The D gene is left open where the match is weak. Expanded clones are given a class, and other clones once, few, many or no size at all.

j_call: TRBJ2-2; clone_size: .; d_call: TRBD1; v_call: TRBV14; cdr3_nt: TGTGCCAGCAGCCAACCCAGGGGGAGTCGTAACACCGGGGAGCTGTTTTTT; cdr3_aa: CASSQPRGSRNTGELFF
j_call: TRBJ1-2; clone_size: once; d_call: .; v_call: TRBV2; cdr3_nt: TGTGCCAGCAGTGCAGGGGTACGCTATGGCTACACCTTC; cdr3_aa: CASSAGVRYGYTF
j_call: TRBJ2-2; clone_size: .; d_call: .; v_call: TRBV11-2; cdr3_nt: TGTGCCAGCAGCTCGCCAGACAGGGAGGACACCGGGGAGCTGTTTTTT; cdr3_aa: CASSSPDREDTGELFF
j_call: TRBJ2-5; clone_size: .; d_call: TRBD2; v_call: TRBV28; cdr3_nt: TGTGCCAGCAGCCGGGGGTTGACTAGCGGGAGTGGGGAGACCCAGTACTTC; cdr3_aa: CASSRGLTSGSGETQYF
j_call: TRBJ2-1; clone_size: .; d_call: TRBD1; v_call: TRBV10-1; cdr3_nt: TGCGCCAGCAGTGAGACCGGGACAGTTTCTAACAATGAGCAGTTCTTC; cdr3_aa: CASSETGTVSNNEQFF
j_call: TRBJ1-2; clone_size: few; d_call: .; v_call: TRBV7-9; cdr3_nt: TGTGCCAGCAGCTTAGGGTCCGGGAACTATGGCTACACCTTC; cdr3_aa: CASSLGSGNYGYTF
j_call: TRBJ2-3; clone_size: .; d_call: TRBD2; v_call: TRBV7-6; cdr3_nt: TGTGCCAGCAGCTTAAGGGCTAGCGGGGTTCGCACAGATACGCAGTATTTT; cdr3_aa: CASSLRASGVRTDTQYF
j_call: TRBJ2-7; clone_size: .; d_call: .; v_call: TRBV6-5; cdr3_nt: TGTGCCAGCAATTCGCGGGGTAACTACGAGCAGTACTTC; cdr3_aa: CASNSRGNYEQYF
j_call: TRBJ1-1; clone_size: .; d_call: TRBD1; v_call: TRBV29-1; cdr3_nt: TGCAGCGTTGCTTTGGGGGACAGGGGGACTGAAGCTTTCTTT; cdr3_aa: CSVALGDRGTEAFF
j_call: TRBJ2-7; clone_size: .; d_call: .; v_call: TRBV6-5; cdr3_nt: TGTGCCAGCAGTTACGTGGGGGCTTACACCCACGAGCAGTACTTC; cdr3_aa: CASSYVGAYTHEQYF
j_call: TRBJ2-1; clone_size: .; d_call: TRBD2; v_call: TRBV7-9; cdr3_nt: TGTTCCAGCAGCTCTTTAGGTAGGGCGGGAGGGAACAATGAGCAGTTCTTC; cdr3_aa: CSSSSLGRAGGNNEQFF
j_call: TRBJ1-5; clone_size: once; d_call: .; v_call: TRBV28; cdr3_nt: TGTGCCAGCAGTTCAGCCCGTCACAGTTATAGCAATCAGCCCCAGCATTTT; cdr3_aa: CASSSARHSYSNQPQHF
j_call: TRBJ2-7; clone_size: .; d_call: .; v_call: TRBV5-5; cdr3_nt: TGTGCCAGCAGCTTGGTGGACAGCCCCTCCTACGAGCAGTACTTC; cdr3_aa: CASSLVDSPSYEQYF
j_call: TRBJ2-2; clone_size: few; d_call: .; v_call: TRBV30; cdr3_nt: TGTGCCTGGAAAAAAGGGACTGGCTTAGGGTTGAACACCGGGGAGCTGTTTTTT; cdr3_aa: CAWKKGTGLGLNTGELFF
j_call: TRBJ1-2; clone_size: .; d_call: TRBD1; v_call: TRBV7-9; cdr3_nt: TGTGCCAGCAGCTTAGTAGTGGGACAGCTCTATGGCTACACCTTC; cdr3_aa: CASSLVVGQLYGYTF
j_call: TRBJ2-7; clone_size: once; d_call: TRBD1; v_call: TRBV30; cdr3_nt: TGTGCCTGGAGTGAGGACAGGGAGGTGTTAAGCTCCTACGAGCAGTACTTC; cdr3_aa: CAWSEDREVLSSYEQYF
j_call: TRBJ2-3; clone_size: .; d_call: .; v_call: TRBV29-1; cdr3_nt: TGCAGCGCGGGTGAGGGACATGGGTCCGCAGATACGCAGTATTTT; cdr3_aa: CSAGEGHGSADTQYF
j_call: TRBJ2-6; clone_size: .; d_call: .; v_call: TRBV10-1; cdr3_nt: TGCGCCAGCAGTGAGTCATCAGGGGCCAACGTCCTGACTTTC; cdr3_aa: CASSESSGANVLTF
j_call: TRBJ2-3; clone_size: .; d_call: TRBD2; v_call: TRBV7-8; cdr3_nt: TGTGCCAGCAGCTTTACTAGGACTAGCGGGGGGCGAACGCAGTATTTT; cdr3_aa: CASSFTRTSGGRTQYF
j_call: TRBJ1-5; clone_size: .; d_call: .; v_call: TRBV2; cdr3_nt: TGTGCCAGCAGTGGCAGCGTCCGGGGTCAGCCCCAGCATTTT; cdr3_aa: CASSGSVRGQPQHF
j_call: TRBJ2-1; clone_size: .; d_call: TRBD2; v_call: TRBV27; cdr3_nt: TGTGCCAGCAGCCTGTTATTCTCTAGGACTAGCCGGCACAATGAGCAGTTCTTC; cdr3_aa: CASSLLFSRTSRHNEQFF
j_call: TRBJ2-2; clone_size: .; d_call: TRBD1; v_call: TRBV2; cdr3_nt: TGTGCCAGCAGTGAGACAGGGGGGAACACTGGGGAGCTGTTTTTT; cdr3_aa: CASSETGGNTGELFF
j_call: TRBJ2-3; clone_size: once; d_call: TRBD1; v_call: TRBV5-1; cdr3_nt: TGCGCCAGCAGCTTGGTGGGACAGCTCACAGATACGCAGTATTTT; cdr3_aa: CASSLVGQLTDTQYF
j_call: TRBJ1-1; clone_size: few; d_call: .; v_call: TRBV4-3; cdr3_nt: TGCGCCAGCAGCCAAGATCGGGCAGGGTATGGAGCTTTCTTT; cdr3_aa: CASSQDRAGYGAFF
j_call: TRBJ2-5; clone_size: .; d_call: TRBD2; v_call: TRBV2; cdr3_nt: TGTGCCAGCATAGCGGGGATCGGGGGCTTAGAGACCCAGTACTTC; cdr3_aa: CASIAGIGGLETQYF
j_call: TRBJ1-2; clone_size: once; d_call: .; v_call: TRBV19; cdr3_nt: TGTGCCAGTAGTACCGAACAGGCCTACTATGGCTACACCTTC; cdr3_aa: CASSTEQAYYGYTF
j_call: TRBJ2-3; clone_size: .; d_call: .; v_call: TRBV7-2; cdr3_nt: TGTGCCAGCAGCTTTGGCCGCACAGATACGCAGTATTTT; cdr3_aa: CASSFGRTDTQYF
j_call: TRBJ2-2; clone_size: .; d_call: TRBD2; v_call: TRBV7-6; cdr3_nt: TGTGCCAGCAGACCACTAGCGGGAGGGGCCGGGGAGCTGTTTTTT; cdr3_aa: CASRPLAGGAGELFF
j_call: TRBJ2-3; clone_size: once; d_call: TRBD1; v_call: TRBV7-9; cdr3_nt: TGTGCCAGCAGCTTCCCGGGACAGGGGGTTTTTTGGGATACGCAGTATTTT; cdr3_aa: CASSFPGQGVFWDTQYF
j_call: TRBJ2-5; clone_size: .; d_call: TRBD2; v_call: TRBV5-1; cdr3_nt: TGCGCCAGCAGCACACGAGCGGGAGGTGGAGAGACCCAGTACTTC; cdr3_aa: CASSTRAGGGETQYF
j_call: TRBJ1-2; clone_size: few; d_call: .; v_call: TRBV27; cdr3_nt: TGTGCCAGCAGAGACAGCGACTCTAACTATGGCTACACCTTC; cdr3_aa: CASRDSDSNYGYTF
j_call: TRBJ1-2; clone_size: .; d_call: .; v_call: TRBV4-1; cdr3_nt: TGCGCCAGCAGCCAAGATCAGGGCAGGGTTGATGGCTACACCTTC; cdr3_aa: CASSQDQGRVDGYTF
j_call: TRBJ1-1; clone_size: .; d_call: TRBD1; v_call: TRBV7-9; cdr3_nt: TGTGCCAGCAGCTCAGCCGCAAGGACAGGGGCGAGGAGGGACACTGAAGCTTTCTTT; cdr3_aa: CASSSAARTGARRDTEAFF
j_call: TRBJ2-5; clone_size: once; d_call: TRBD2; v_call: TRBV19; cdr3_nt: TGTGCCACTTCAGAAGTGTCGGGACTAGCGGGAGAGACCCAGTACTTC; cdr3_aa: CATSEVSGLAGETQYF
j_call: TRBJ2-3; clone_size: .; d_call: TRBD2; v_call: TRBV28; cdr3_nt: TGTGCCAGCAGTCTCCTAGCGGGGGGGCCGAACCCCGGAGATACGCAGTATTTT; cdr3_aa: CASSLLAGGPNPGDTQYF
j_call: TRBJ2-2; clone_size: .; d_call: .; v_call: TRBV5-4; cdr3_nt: TGTGCCAGCAGCTTGGCCGTGCGAGACAGGTACACCGGGGAGCTGTTTTTT; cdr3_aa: CASSLAVRDRYTGELFF
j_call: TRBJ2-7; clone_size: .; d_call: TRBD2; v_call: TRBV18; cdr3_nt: TGTGCCAGCTCACAGGGAGCGGGAATTATAGGGGAGCAGTACTTC; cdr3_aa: CASSQGAGIIGEQYF
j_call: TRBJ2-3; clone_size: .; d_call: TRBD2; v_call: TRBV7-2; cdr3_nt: TGTGCCAGCAGCTTAGCCCTAACTAGCGGGGGGTTCACAGATACGCAGTATTTT; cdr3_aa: CASSLALTSGGFTDTQYF
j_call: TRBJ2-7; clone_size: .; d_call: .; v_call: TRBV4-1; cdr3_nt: TGCGCCAGCAGCCAAGATTCCCCAGGGAACTACGAGCAGTACTTC; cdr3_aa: CASSQDSPGNYEQYF
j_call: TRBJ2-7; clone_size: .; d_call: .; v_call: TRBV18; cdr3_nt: TGTGCCAGCTCACCAGCGGGACAGAATTACGAGCAGTACTTC; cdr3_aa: CASSPAGQNYEQYF
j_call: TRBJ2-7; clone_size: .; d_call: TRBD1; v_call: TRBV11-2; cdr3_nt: TGTGCCAGCAGCTTATCCCTCGGACAGGGCTACGAGCAGTACTTC; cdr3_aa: CASSLSLGQGYEQYF
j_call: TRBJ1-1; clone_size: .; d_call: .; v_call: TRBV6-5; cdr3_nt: TGTGCCAGCAGTTACTCGACTGAAGGGAACACTGAAGCTTTCTTT; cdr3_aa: CASSYSTEGNTEAFF
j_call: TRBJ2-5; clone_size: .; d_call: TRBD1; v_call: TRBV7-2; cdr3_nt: TGTGCCAGCAGCTTAGTGGGTACAGGGGGCGGGGAGACCCAGTACTTC; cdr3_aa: CASSLVGTGGGETQYF